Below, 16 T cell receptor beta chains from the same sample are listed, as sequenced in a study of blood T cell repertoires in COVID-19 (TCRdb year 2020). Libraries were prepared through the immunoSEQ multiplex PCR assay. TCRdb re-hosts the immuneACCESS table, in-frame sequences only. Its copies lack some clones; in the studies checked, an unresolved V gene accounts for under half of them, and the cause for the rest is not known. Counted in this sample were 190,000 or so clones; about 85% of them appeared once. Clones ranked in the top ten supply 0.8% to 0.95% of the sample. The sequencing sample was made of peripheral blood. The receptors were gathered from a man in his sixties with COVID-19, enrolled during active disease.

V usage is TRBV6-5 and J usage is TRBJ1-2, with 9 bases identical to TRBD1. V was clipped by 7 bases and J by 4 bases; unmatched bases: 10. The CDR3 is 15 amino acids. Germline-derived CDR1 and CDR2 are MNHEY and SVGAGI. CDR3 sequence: CASTPTGGDGYGYTF. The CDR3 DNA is TGTGCCAGCACCCCCACAGGGGGCGACGGCTATGGCTACACCTTC.

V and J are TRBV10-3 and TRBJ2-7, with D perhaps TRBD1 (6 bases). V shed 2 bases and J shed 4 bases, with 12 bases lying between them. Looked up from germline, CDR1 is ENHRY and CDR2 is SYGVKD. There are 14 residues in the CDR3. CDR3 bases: TGTGCCATCAGTGAGCCGAAGGGGGTGTACGAGCAGTACTTC. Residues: CAISEPKGVYEQYF.

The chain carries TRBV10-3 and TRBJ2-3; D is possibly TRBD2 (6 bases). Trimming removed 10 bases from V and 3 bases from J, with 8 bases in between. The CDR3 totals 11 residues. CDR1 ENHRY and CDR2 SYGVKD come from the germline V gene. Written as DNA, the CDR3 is TGTGCCACCGGGACTACAGATACGCAGTATTTT. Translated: CATGTTDTQYF.

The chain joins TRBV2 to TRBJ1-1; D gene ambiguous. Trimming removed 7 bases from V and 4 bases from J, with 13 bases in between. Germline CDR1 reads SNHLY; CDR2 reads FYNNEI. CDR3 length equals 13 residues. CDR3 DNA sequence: TGTGCCAGCATGGAGGACTTTGGCACTGAAGCTTTCTTT. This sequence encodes CASMEDFGTEAFF.

For the CDR3, the DNA is TGTGCCAGCAGCATTCCGGGACAGAGAAGCACAGATACGCAGTATTTT. Translating gives CASSIPGQRSTDTQYF. The V call is TRBV7-9, the J call TRBJ2-3, with 7 bases fitting TRBD1. CDR1 SEHNR and CDR2 FQNEAQ come from the germline V gene (reference sequence). V shed 5 bases, J shed 0 bases, and the junction held 8 bases outside the gene matches. CDR3 length: 16 residues.

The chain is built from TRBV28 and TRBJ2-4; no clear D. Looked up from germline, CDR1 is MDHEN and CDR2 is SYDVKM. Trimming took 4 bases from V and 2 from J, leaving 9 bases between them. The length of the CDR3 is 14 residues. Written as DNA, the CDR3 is TGTGCCAGCAGTTCCGGTGGTCCCAAAAACATTCAGTACTTC. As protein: CASSSGGPKNIQYF.

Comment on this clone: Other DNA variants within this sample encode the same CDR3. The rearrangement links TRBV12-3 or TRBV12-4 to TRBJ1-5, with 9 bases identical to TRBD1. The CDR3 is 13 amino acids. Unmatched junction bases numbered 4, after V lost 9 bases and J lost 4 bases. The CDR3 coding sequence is TGTGCCAGTAGAGGGACAGGGAATCAGCCCCAGCATTTT. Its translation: CASRGTGNQPQHF.

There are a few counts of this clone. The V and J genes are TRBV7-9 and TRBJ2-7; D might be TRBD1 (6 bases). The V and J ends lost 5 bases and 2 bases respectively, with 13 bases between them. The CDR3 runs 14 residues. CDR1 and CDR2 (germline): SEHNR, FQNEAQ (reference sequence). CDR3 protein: CASSPTGSPYEQYF. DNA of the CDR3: TGTGCCAGCAGCCCGACAGGTTCCCCCTACGAGCAGTACTTC. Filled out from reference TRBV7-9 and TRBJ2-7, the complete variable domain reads DTGVSQNPRHKITKRGQNVTFRCDPISEHNRLYWYRQTLGQGPEFLTYFQNEAQLEKSRLLSDRFSAERPKGSFSTLEIQRTEQGDSAMYLCASSPTGSPYEQYFGPGTRLTVT.

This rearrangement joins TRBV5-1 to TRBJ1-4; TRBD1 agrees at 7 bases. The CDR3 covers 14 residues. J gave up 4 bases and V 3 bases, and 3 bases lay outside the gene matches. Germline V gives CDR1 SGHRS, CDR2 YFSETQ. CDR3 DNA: TGCGCCAGCAGCTCCGACAGGGATAATGAAAAACTGTTTTTT. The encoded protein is CASSSDRDNEKLFF.

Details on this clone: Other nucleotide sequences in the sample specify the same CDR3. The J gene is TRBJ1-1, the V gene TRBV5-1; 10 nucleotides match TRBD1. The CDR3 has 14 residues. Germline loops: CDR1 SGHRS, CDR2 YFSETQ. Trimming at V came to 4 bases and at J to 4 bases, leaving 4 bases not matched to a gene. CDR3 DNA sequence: TGCGCCAGCAGCGGGGGACAGGGGTTCACTGAAGCTTTCTTT. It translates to CASSGGQGFTEAFF. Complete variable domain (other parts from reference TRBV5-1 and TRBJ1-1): KAGVTQTPRYLIKTRGQQVTLSCSPISGHRSVSWYQQTPGQGLQFLFEYFSETQRNKGNFPGRFSGRQFSNSRSEMNVSTLELGDSALYLCASSGGQGFTEAFFGQGTRLTVV.

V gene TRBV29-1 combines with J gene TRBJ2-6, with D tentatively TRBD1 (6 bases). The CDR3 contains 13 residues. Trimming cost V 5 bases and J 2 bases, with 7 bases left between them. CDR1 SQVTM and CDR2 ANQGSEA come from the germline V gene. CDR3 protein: CSVTGTGANVLTF. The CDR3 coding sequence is TGCAGCGTTACAGGGACTGGGGCCAACGTCCTGACTTTC.

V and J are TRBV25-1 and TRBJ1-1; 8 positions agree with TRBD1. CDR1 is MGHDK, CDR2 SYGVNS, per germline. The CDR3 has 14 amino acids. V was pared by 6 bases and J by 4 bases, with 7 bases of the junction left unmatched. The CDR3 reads CASSETGGGTEAFF. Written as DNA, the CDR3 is TGTGCCAGCAGCGAAACAGGGGGGGGCACTGAAGCTTTCTTT.

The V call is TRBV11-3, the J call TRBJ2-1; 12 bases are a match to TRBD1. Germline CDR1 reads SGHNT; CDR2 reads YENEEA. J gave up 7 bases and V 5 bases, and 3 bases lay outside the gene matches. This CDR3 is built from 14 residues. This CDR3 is CASSGTGGRNEQFF. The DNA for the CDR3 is TGTGCCAGCAGCGGGACAGGGGGCAGGAATGAGCAGTTCTTC.

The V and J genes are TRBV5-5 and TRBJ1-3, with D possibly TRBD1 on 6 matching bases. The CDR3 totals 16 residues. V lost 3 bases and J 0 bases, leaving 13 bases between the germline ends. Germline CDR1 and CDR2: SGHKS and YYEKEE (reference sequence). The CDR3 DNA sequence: TGTGCCAGCAGCTGGGGGACAACTCTCTCTGGAAACACCATATATTTT. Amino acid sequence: CASSWGTTLSGNTIYF.

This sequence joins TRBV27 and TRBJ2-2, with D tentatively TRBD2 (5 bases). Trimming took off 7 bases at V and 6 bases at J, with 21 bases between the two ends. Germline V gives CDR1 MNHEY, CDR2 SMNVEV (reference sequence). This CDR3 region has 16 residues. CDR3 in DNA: TGTGCCAGCAATTTGCGTGGGAGCGGAGGACCCGGGGAGCTGTTTTTT. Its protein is CASNLRGSGGPGELFF.

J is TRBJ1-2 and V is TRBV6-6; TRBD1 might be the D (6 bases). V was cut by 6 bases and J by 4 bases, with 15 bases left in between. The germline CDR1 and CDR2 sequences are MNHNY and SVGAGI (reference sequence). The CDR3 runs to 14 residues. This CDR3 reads CASRPSGGPYGYTF. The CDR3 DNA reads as TGTGCCAGCAGACCCTCCGGGGGGCCCTATGGCTACACCTTC.